The subject of this entry is one TCR beta chain. No antigen is known for it. Repertoires were generated with immunoSEQ multiplex PCR, while TCRdb's copy carries only in-frame clones and drops some. This sample carries fewer than 1.6 million clones, about 98.5% of them seen once, and the ten largest clones take around 0.38%. This specimen comes from a study of shared clonotypes between healthy human individuals. Study-wide findings and caveats: Non-shared clonotypes had lower generation probabilities than those shared by all four donors.

The CDR3 runs 16 residues. Germline V CDR1 and CDR2: SGHRS, YFSETQ. Trimming cost V 3 bases and J 10 bases, with 25 bases left between them. The chain recombines TRBV5-1 with TRBJ1-2; D is possibly TRBD1 (5 bases). The clonotype comes from a man in his thirties or forties in good health. Sequencing was done on a sample of naive CD4+ T cells sorted from blood. Subset of the sample: CD45RA+ positively selected. The CDR3 spells CASSSTTGTGPSHYTF. The DNA of the CDR3 is TGCGCCAGCAGCTCGACAACCGGGACGGGGCCTTCTCACTACACCTTC. Full variable domain (rest looked up from reference TRBV5-1 and TRBJ1-2): KAGVTQTPRYLIKTRGQQVTLSCSPISGHRSVSWYQQTPGQGLQFLFEYFSETQRNKGNFPGRFSGRQFSNSRSEMNVSTLELGDSALYLCASSSTTGTGPSHYTFGSGTRLTVV.